The 13 T cell receptor beta chains listed next were all sequenced from one sample in a study of shared clonotypes between healthy human individuals. Profiled with immunoSEQ multiplex PCR; TCRdb holds only in-frame clones, not every one. This table holds roughly 2.5 million clones, just over 90% found once. Material for sequencing was naive CD4+ T cells sorted from blood. Subset in this sample: CD45RA+ positively selected. The receptors come from a man aged 18 to 29 in good health.

This clone was picked up one time. This CDR3 is also generated by other DNA sequences in the sample. The chain links TRBV5-1 to TRBJ2-7, with D possibly TRBD2 on 6 matching bases. The ends were cut back, 3 bases at V and 4 bases at J, with 8 bases in the middle. Germline values: CDR1 SGHRS, CDR2 YFSETQ. The CDR3 runs to 12 residues. CDR3 in amino acids: CASSSGTYEQYF. CDR3 DNA: TGCGCCAGCAGCTCCGGGACTTACGAGCAGTACTTC.

This chain uses TRBV7-2 with TRBJ2-7; TRBD2 agrees at 8 bases. Per germline, CDR1 SGHTA and CDR2 FQGNSA. The CDR3 covers 14 residues. Trimming removed 3 bases from V and 4 bases from J; junction bases left unmatched: 5. The CDR3 loop reads CASSLNSGAYEQYF. The DNA for the CDR3 is TGTGCCAGCAGCTTGAATAGCGGGGCTTACGAGCAGTACTTC.

This clone was counted a single time. The chain joins TRBV19 to TRBJ1-3; no firm D call. Germline assignment: CDR1 LNHDA and CDR2 SQIVND (reference sequence). CDR3 length: 15 residues. V was trimmed by 6 bases and J by 4 bases, leaving 16 bases between them. This chain's CDR3 is CASSPPLATGNTIYF. The CDR3, as DNA: TGTGCCAGTAGCCCTCCCTTGGCAACGGGAAACACCATATATTTT.

The chain recombines TRBV5-4 with TRBJ2-6; 7 bases match TRBD1. Germline V gene sequence: CDR1 SGHNT, CDR2 YYREEE (reference sequence). Trimming cost V 2 bases and J 1 base; bases outside gene matches: 3. The CDR3 consists of 16 residues. In DNA, the CDR3 is TGTGCCAGCAGCTTTACAGGGGTTTCTGGGGCCAACGTCCTGACTTTC. Translation gives CASSFTGVSGANVLTF.

A remark on this clone: The sample holds other DNA sequences that translate to the same CDR3. The gene calls are TRBV5-1 and TRBJ2-5, with D maybe TRBD2 (5 bases). Trimming removed 2 bases at V and 2 bases at J, with 10 bases between. CDR1 SGHRS and CDR2 YFSETQ come from the germline V gene. This CDR3 is built from 14 residues. The CDR3 spells CASSFGGLQETQYF. The CDR3 region has the DNA TGCGCCAGCAGCTTTGGCGGGCTTCAAGAGACCCAGTACTTC.

This chain connects TRBV9 to TRBJ2-5, with D perhaps given as TRBD1 or TRBD2 (5 bases each). The CDR3 totals 18 residues. Germline CDR1 SGDLS, CDR2 YYNGEE. Trimming removed 1 base from V and 5 bases from J, with 24 bases in between. The CDR3: CASSVNSVGTVKGETQYF. CDR3 DNA: TGTGCCAGCAGCGTAAATTCCGTCGGGACGGTTAAGGGGGAGACCCAGTACTTC.

The genes are TRBV6-1 and TRBJ2-2; possibly TRBD1 or TRBD2 for D (5 bases each). Germline-derived CDR1 and CDR2 are MNHNS and SASEGT. The CDR3 is 15 amino acids. V dropped 1 base and J dropped 0 bases, with 6 bases sitting between them. Written as DNA, the CDR3 is TGTGCCAGCAGTGAAGGGGGGACGAACACCGGGGAGCTGTTTTTT. This sequence encodes CASSEGGTNTGELFF.

V gene TRBV9 combines with J gene TRBJ1-3; 9 bases map to TRBD1. The J segment lost 0 bases and the V segment lost 3 bases, leaving 7 bases of the junction unmatched. Germline V gives CDR1 SGDLS, CDR2 YYNGEE. This CDR3 is built from 17 residues. The CDR3 sequence: CASSGLGTGSSGNTIYF. CDR3 nucleotide sequence: TGTGCCAGCAGCGGCCTCGGGACAGGGAGCTCTGGAAACACCATATATTTT. The full variable domain, rest sourced from reference TRBV9 and TRBJ1-3, is DSGVTQTPKHLITATGQRVTLRCSPRSGDLSVYWYQQSLDQGLQFLIQYYNGEERAKGNILERFSAQQFPDLHSELNLSSLELGDSALYFCASSGLGTGSSGNTIYFGEGSWLTVV.

The chain joins TRBV7-2 to TRBJ2-6, with D possibly being TRBD1 or TRBD2 (6 bases each). V lost 4 bases and J 4 bases, leaving 11 bases between the germline ends. Germline V lookup: CDR1 SGHTA, CDR2 FQGNSA. The CDR3 covers 15 residues. The CDR3, as DNA: TGTGCCAGCAGCTCTTGGGGGGCCGGGGCCAACGTCCTGACTTTC. This codes for CASSSWGAGANVLTF.

This chain uses TRBV2 with TRBJ2-7, with D hard to call. Trimming took off 5 bases at V and 6 bases at J, with 11 bases between the two ends. Germline V gene sequence: CDR1 SNHLY, CDR2 FYNNEI. This CDR3 is built from 12 residues. CDR3 in DNA: TGTGCCAGCAGTACGCCTCGGAGCGAGCAGTACTTC. Translating it yields CASSTPRSEQYF.

The V and J genes are TRBV7-9 and TRBJ1-1; D may be TRBD1 (6 bases). Looked up from germline, CDR1 is SEHNR and CDR2 is FQNEAQ (reference sequence). V was cut by 1 base and J by 0 bases, with 15 bases left in between. The CDR3 consists of 17 residues. The CDR3 DNA reads TGTGCCAGCAGCTTAGATCGGGGGGCTACCCTGAACACTGAAGCTTTCTTT. As protein: CASSLDRGATLNTEAFF.

The V call is TRBV5-6, the J call TRBJ1-4, with D unclear. Germline CDR1 reads SGHDT; CDR2 reads YYEEEE. This CDR3 contains 16 residues. Deletions cut 4 bases from V and 5 bases from J, with 18 bases between. Here the CDR3 reads CASSGTAAGENEKLFF. The CDR3 nucleotides read TGTGCCAGCAGCGGTACCGCCGCAGGTGAAAATGAAAAACTGTTTTTT.

The chain employs TRBV27 and TRBJ2-3; D uncertain. Trimming removed 3 bases from V and 2 bases from J, with 15 bases in between. CDR3 length: 16 residues. Germline V lookup: CDR1 MNHEY, CDR2 SMNVEV (reference sequence). CDR3 region: CASSFVAEWATDTQYF. CDR3 DNA sequence: TGTGCCAGCAGTTTCGTGGCAGAATGGGCCACAGATACGCAGTATTTT.